This TCR beta chain was documented in a study of spatial heterogeneity in lung cancer. The study, taken as a whole, reports: One measure, the expanded intratumoral alpha and beta TCR count, tracked tumor mutation counts.

There are a few counts of this clonotype. Its target is unknown. Because the library targeted alpha chains, this beta chain is an off-target read whose size means little. Time point defined: sample taken at primary tumor resection. MiXCR was run by TCRdb on the 5' RACE reads, yielding one entry per CDR3 protein. The repertoire holds about 12,000 distinct CDR3 sequences, with roughly 5.5% as singletons. The receptor was isolated from a male donor with early-stage non-small cell lung cancer. The source material was lung tumor tissue, sampled at surgery.

DNA of the CDR3: TGTGCCAGTAGGGACAGGGGAAAAGAGACCCAGTACTTC. It specifies CASRDRGKETQYF. J is TRBJ2-5 and V is TRBV19; 9 nucleotides align to TRBD1. Germline CDR1 is LNHDA and CDR2 is SQIVND (reference sequence). The CDR3 is 13 amino acids. Unmatched junction bases numbered 2, after V lost 6 bases and J lost 3 bases.